The 20 T cell receptor beta chains below all came from one sample that was sequenced in a study of cytomegalovirus exposure and HLA in healthy donors. The PCR was carried out with 60 Vbeta primers and 13 Jbeta primers. The table came from immunoSEQ multiplex PCR; TCRdb's copy has only in-frame clones and leaves some out. Among about 160,000 clones, 75% were seen once, and the ten largest hold 2.5% to 3%. Material for sequencing was PBMCs. The receptors originated from a woman between 50 and 59 years old in good health and CMV-seropositive.

The chain joins TRBV7-9 to TRBJ1-5; D remains ambiguous. The germline CDR1 and CDR2 sequences are SEHNR and FQNEAQ (reference sequence). The CDR3 has 13 amino acids. V lost 2 bases, J lost 10 bases, and 12 bases lay in between. The CDR3 is CASSLRREDPQHF. CDR3 coding DNA: TGTGCCAGCAGCTTACGGCGGGAGGATCCCCAGCATTTT.

The chain combines TRBV6-6 with TRBJ1-1; possibly TRBD1 for D (5 bases). The CDR3 totals 13 residues. From germline, CDR1 is MNHNY and CDR2 SVGAGI (reference sequence). The V end was cut by 5 bases, the J end by 3 bases, with 10 bases between. The CDR3 protein is CASSEVGHTEAFF. CDR3 nucleotide sequence: TGTGCCAGCAGTGAGGTGGGGCACACTGAAGCTTTCTTT.

The chain joins TRBV21-1 to TRBJ2-5; TRBD1 is the table's D call and was not checked against the DNA. TRBV21-1 is flagged as a pseudogene. The CDR3 runs to 17 residues. The CDR3 DNA is TGTGCCAGCAGCAAACGCCCTCAGGGGAGACGAAGAGAGACCCAGTACTTC. Amino acid sequence: CASSKRPQGRRRETQYF.

This clone was detected only a few times. The chain carries TRBV12-5 and TRBJ2-6; TRBD1 aligns across 10 bases. Per germline, CDR1 LGHNT and CDR2 FRNRAP. The CDR3 length is 19 residues. V was pared by 9 bases and J by 1 base, with 15 bases of the junction left unmatched. CDR3 DNA sequence: TGTGCTAGCCGAGGAGGACAGGGGGATTACATTTCTGGGGCCAACGTCCTGACTTTC. Translation: CASRGGQGDYISGANVLTF.

V is TRBV6-6 and J is TRBJ1-4; a weak D match, TRBD1 (5 bases). CDR3 length: 14 amino acids. Germline CDR1 and CDR2: MNHNY and SVGAGI (reference sequence). The germline V and J ends were trimmed by 2 bases and 3 bases, with 7 bases remaining between them. The CDR3 is CASSYARANEKLFF. The CDR3 DNA follows: TGTGCCAGCAGTTACGCCAGGGCTAATGAAAAACTGTTTTTT.

This clone came up once. CDR3 region: CASSSPPGSGGAQSYEQYF. The CDR3, as DNA: TGTGCCAGCAGCTCCCCCCCAGGGAGCGGGGGGGCCCAGAGCTACGAGCAGTACTTC. The gene calls are TRBV7-2 and TRBJ2-7; 10 bases fit TRBD2. The CDR3 runs to 19 residues. CDR1 SGHTA and CDR2 FQGNSA come from the germline V gene. V shed 4 bases, J shed 3 bases, and the junction held 18 bases outside the gene matches.

This clone was recorded a few times. This chain joins TRBV5-1 and TRBJ2-1; 7 nucleotides align to TRBD1. CDR1 is SGHRS and CDR2 is YFSETQ in the germline V gene. After removal of 7 bases from V and 5 bases from J, the junction contained 6 bases not matched to a gene. The CDR3 has 13 residues. The CDR3 DNA sequence: TGCGCCAGCTACCAGGGACAGAACAATGAGCAGTTCTTC. The encoded protein is CASYQGQNNEQFF. The variable domain in full, with the rest retrieved from reference TRBV5-1 and TRBJ2-1, is KAGVTQTPRYLIKTRGQQVTLSCSPISGHRSVSWYQQTPGQGLQFLFEYFSETQRNKGNFPGRFSGRQFSNSRSEMNVSTLELGDSALYLCASYQGQNNEQFFGPGTRLTVL.

The V gene is TRBV5-1, the J gene TRBJ1-3; the D gene is possibly TRBD1 (6 bases). V was shortened by 2 bases and J by 3 bases, with 9 bases between the two germline ends. There are 14 residues in the CDR3. Per germline, CDR1 SGHRS and CDR2 YFSETQ. The CDR3 bases are TGCGCCAGCAGCTTAACAGGGAATGGAAACACCATATATTTT. It codes for CASSLTGNGNTIYF. The full variable domain, with the rest looked up from reference TRBV5-1 and TRBJ1-3, is KAGVTQTPRYLIKTRGQQVTLSCSPISGHRSVSWYQQTPGQGLQFLFEYFSETQRNKGNFPGRFSGRQFSNSRSEMNVSTLELGDSALYLCASSLTGNGNTIYFGEGSWLTVV.

The chain is built from TRBV7-9 and TRBJ2-7; TRBD1 agrees at 9 bases. This CDR3 is built from 15 residues. The germline CDR1 and CDR2 sequences are SEHNR and FQNEAQ (reference sequence). J gave up 2 bases and V 4 bases, and 6 bases lay outside the gene matches. CDR3 bases: TGTGCCAGCAGCTCTGGACAGGGGAACCCCTACGAGCAGTACTTC. Its protein is CASSSGQGNPYEQYF.

The CDR3: CASISGYDGGELFF. Written as DNA, the CDR3 is TGTGCCAGCATTTCAGGGTATGACGGCGGGGAGCTGTTTTTT. The chain is built from TRBV6-1 and TRBJ2-2; D is perhaps TRBD1 (5 bases). Germline V gives CDR1 MNHNS, CDR2 SASEGT. V lost 7 bases to trimming and J lost 7 bases, with 16 bases between them. The CDR3 runs 14 residues.

V is TRBV9 and J is TRBJ2-3, with 8 bases lining up with TRBD2. CDR3 length equals 15 residues. The germline CDR1 and CDR2 sequences are SGDLS and YYNGEE. V dropped 7 bases and J dropped 2; count of bases not matched to a gene: 9. The chain's CDR3 is CASQSGAGDTDTQYF. CDR3 nucleotide sequence: TGTGCCAGCCAATCGGGAGCGGGGGACACAGATACGCAGTATTTT.

V is TRBV18 and J is TRBJ1-1; 8 bases are a match to TRBD1. The V gene's germline CDR1 is KGHSH and CDR2 LQKENI. V was clipped by 5 bases and J by 0 bases; unmatched bases: 8. This CDR3 spans 16 amino acids. For the CDR3, the DNA is TGTGCCAGCTCATTGACTGGGACAGGAATGAACACTGAAGCTTTCTTT. This encodes CASSLTGTGMNTEAFF.

The V call is TRBV10-3, the J call TRBJ1-6; maybe TRBD1 (6 bases). There are 17 residues in the CDR3. From germline, CDR1 is ENHRY and CDR2 SYGVKD. V was clipped by 4 bases and J by 1 base, with 14 bases between them. The CDR3 coding sequence is TGTGCCATCAGTGTGGGACACTTAAATTCCTATAATTCACCCCTCCACTTT. As protein: CAISVGHLNSYNSPLHF.

The J gene is TRBJ1-6, the V gene TRBV7-2; unclear D gene. This CDR3 region has 15 residues. Trimming removed 2 bases at V and 7 bases at J, with 12 bases between. CDR1 is SGHTA, CDR2 FQGNSA, per germline. The CDR3 bases are TGTGCCAGCAGCTTAAATGGTCCAGCGAATTCACCCCTCCACTTT. This translates into CASSLNGPANSPLHF.

This chain connects TRBV7-9 to TRBJ1-2, with D possibly TRBD1 on 5 matching bases. The germline CDR1 and CDR2 sequences are SEHNR and FQNEAQ (reference sequence). This CDR3 region has 15 residues. The germline V and J ends were trimmed by 2 bases and 8 bases, with 18 bases remaining between them. CDR3 amino acids: CASSLSHPLGAGYTF. The DNA of the CDR3 is TGTGCCAGCAGCTTATCTCATCCCCTAGGGGCGGGCTACACCTTC. The full variable domain, rest sourced from reference TRBV7-9 and TRBJ1-2, is DTGVSQNPRHKITKRGQNVTFRCDPISEHNRLYWYRQTLGQGPEFLTYFQNEAQLEKSRLLSDRFSAERPKGSFSTLEIQRTEQGDSAMYLCASSLSHPLGAGYTFGSGTRLTVV.

The chain employs TRBV13 and TRBJ1-6; a weak D match, TRBD1 (5 bases). CDR3 size: 14 residues. V was shortened by 4 bases and J by 6 bases, with 10 bases between the two germline ends. Germline CDR1 and CDR2: PRHDT and FYEKMQ (reference sequence). CDR3 sequence (DNA): TGTGCCAGCAGCTGGCGGGGGTTTAATTCACCCCTCCACTTT. Its translation is CASSWRGFNSPLHF.

This chain links TRBV2 with TRBJ1-2, with 7 positions matching TRBD1. V trimming: 3 bases; J trimming: 8 bases; junction bases outside the gene matches: 6. This CDR3 comprises 13 residues. In germline, CDR1 is SNHLY, CDR2 FYNNEI. The CDR3 spells CASSEGRGRGYTF. The CDR3 nucleotides read TGTGCCAGCAGTGAGGGTAGGGGGCGAGGCTACACCTTC.

The V gene is TRBV7-9, the J gene TRBJ1-2, with unresolved D. V was trimmed by 1 base and J by 12 bases, leaving 9 bases between them. Germline CDR1 and CDR2: SEHNR and FQNEAQ (reference sequence). The CDR3 sequence is 11 residues long. CDR3 sequence: CASSLVGPHTF. The CDR3 region has the DNA TGTGCCAGCAGCTTAGTTGGGCCCCACACCTTC. The entire variable domain, with the rest obtained from reference TRBV7-9 and TRBJ1-2, is as follows: DTGVSQNPRHKITKRGQNVTFRCDPISEHNRLYWYRQTLGQGPEFLTYFQNEAQLEKSRLLSDRFSAERPKGSFSTLEIQRTEQGDSAMYLCASSLVGPHTFGSGTRLTVV.

The chain uses TRBV5-6 and TRBJ2-5; TRBD2 agrees at 8 bases. CDR1 is SGHDT, CDR2 YYEEEE, per germline. The length of the CDR3 is 14 residues. The J segment lost 10 bases and the V segment lost 0 bases, leaving 8 bases of the junction unmatched. The CDR3 DNA reads TGTGCCAGCAGCTTGGAGGGCGGGGGGAGGCTCCAGTACTTC. This encodes CASSLEGGGRLQYF.

This chain's CDR3 is CASSRGLARYNEQFF. The CDR3, as DNA: TGTGCCAGCAGCCGGGGACTAGCGAGGTACAATGAGCAGTTCTTC. The chain is built from TRBV7-2 and TRBJ2-1; 10 bases match TRBD2. The J segment lost 4 bases and the V segment lost 5 bases, leaving 5 bases of the junction unmatched. Germline assignment: CDR1 SGHTA and CDR2 FQGNSA. The CDR3 is 15 amino acids.